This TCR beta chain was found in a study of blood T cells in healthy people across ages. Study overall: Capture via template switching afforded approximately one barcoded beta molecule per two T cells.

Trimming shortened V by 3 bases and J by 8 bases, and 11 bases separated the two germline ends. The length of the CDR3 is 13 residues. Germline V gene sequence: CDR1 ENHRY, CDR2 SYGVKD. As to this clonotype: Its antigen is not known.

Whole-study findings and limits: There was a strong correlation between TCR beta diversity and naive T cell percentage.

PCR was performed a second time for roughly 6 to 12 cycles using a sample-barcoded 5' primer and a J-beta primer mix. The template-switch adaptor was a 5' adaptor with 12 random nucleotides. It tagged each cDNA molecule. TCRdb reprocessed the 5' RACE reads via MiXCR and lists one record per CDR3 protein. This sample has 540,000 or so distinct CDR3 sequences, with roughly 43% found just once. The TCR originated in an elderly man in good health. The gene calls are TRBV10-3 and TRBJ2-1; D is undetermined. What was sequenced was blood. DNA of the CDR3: TGTGCCATCAGTGACCCAGGTGGCTATGAGCAGTTCTTC. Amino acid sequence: CAISDPGGYEQFF.